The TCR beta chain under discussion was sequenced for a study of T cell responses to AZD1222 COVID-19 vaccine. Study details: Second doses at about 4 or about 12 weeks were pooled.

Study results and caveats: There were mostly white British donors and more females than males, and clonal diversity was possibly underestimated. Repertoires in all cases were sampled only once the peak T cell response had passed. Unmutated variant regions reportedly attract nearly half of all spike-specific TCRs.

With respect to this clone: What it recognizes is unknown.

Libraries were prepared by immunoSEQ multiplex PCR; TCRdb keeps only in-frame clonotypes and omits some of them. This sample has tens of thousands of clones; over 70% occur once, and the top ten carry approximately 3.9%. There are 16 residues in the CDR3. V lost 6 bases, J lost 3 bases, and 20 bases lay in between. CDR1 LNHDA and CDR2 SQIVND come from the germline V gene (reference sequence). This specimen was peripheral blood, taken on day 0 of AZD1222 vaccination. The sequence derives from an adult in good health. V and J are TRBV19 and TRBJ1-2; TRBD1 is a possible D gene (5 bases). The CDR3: CASRLRESGGDYGYTF. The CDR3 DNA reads TGTGCCAGTAGGCTCAGGGAATCGGGCGGGGACTATGGCTACACCTTC.